Listed here are 17 T cell receptor beta chains from one sample, sequenced in a study of blood T cell repertoires in COVID-19 (TCRdb year 2020). Receptor amplification or capture employed the immunoSEQ multiplex PCR assay. Imported from immuneACCESS, the table was reduced by TCRdb to in-frame sequences with V and J called. These copies leave out some clones; in studies compared against another copy, an unresolved V gene accounts for under half, and the cause of the remainder is not known. The table for this sample lists a few hundred thousand clones; roughly nine tenths of them were counted only once. The top ten clonotypes cover 2% to 2.5% of the sample. Sequencing was done on a sample of PBMCs or T cells enriched from blood (not recorded which). The source of these receptors is a young woman who had recovered from COVID-19.

The chain is built from TRBV6-5 and TRBJ2-1; D may be TRBD2 (6 bases). CDR1 is MNHEY and CDR2 is SVGAGI in the germline V gene. The CDR3 is 14 amino acids. Trimming shortened V by 10 bases and J by 3 bases, and 16 bases separated the two germline ends. The CDR3 loop reads CATLDRGNYNEQFF. DNA of the CDR3: TGTGCCACTCTAGATCGGGGGAACTACAATGAGCAGTTCTTC.

The chain uses TRBV21-1 and TRBJ1-4; the table names TRBD1, a call not compared with the DNA. TRBV21-1 is listed as a pseudogene. The CDR3 has 16 residues. CDR3 amino acids: CASSKEAGAYNEKLFF. The CDR3 coding sequence is TGTGCCAGCAGCAAAGAGGCAGGGGCTTATAATGAAAAACTGTTTTTT.

The chain uses TRBV3-1 (or the pseudogene TRBV3-2) and TRBJ2-2, with D tentatively TRBD2 (7 bases). From germline, CDR1 is LGHDT and CDR2 YNNKEL (reference sequence). The length of the CDR3 is 16 residues. With 5 bases removed from V and 5 bases from J, the gap between germline ends came to 18 bases. CDR3 DNA sequence: TGTGCCAGCAGCTCCGGGGGGCGGACATATACCGGGGAGCTGTTTTTT. Residues: CASSSGGRTYTGELFF.

The chain joins TRBV6-6 to TRBJ2-7; a possible D gene is TRBD1 (6 bases). V was pared by 5 bases and J by 2 bases, with 16 bases between. The CDR3 is 15 amino acids. The germline CDR1 and CDR2 sequences are MNHNY and SVGAGI (reference sequence). Here the CDR3 reads CASSLLRDNPYEQYF. CDR3 nucleotide sequence: TGTGCCAGCAGTCTGTTGAGGGACAACCCCTACGAGCAGTACTTC.

The chain recombines TRBV9 with TRBJ1-5, with no clear D. V lost 3 bases and J lost 0, with 4 bases in between. Germline V gene data show CDR1 as SGDLS and CDR2 as YYNGEE. CDR3 length: 13 residues. The CDR3 DNA is TGTGCCAGCAGCGGCGATAGCAATCAGCCCCAGCATTTT. Encoded protein: CASSGDSNQPQHF.

The chain employs TRBV3-1 (or the pseudogene TRBV3-2) and TRBJ2-7; TRBD2 aligns across 7 bases. V shed 1 base and J 3 bases; nucleotides not matched to a gene: 3. The CDR3 sequence is 14 residues long. Germline values: CDR1 LGHDT, CDR2 YNNKEL (reference sequence). In DNA, the CDR3 is TGTGCCAGCAGCCAAGGGTGGGGGGGCTACGAGCAGTACTTC. Protein sequence: CASSQGWGGYEQYF.

The rearrangement uses TRBV20-1 and TRBJ1-1; D remains unclear. The CDR3 runs to 11 residues. Per the germline V gene, CDR1 is DFQATT and CDR2 is SNEGSKA (reference sequence). The CDR3 is CSAVVVSEAFF. As DNA, the CDR3 is TGCAGCGCGGTCGTGGTATCTGAAGCTTTCTTT.

The chain employs TRBV4-1 and TRBJ2-2, with 7 bases fitting TRBD2. V lost 0 bases and J lost 6; bases outside the gene matches: 10. Per germline, CDR1 MGHRA and CDR2 YSYEKL. CDR3 length: 17 residues. CDR3 in amino acids: CASSQEGFGGTPGELFF. Written as DNA, the CDR3 is TGCGCCAGCAGCCAAGAAGGGTTCGGGGGGACGCCCGGGGAGCTGTTTTTT.

The chain links TRBV12-3 or TRBV12-4 to TRBJ2-7, with D possibly matching TRBD1 (5 bases). V lost 1 base and J 3 bases, leaving 7 bases between the germline ends. The CDR3 totals 13 residues. Written as DNA, the CDR3 is TGTGCCAGCAGTTTAGGACAGAACTACGAGCAGTACTTC. Translation gives CASSLGQNYEQYF.

The chain combines TRBV7-9 with TRBJ2-7; D may be TRBD1 (5 bases). The CDR3 has 14 residues. Germline CDR1 SEHNR, CDR2 FQNEAQ (reference sequence). The V and J ends lost 4 bases and 0 bases respectively, with 10 bases between them. The chain's CDR3 is CASSSGHYSYEQYF. The CDR3 DNA reads TGTGCCAGCAGCTCAGGACATTACTCCTACGAGCAGTACTTC.

This clone came up a few times. The chain combines TRBV5-4 with TRBJ2-7; weak D call: TRBD1 (5 bases). V gave up 0 bases and J gave up 6 bases, with 16 bases separating them. The CDR3 sequence is 15 residues long. CDR1 SGHNT and CDR2 YYREEE come from the germline V gene (reference sequence). The CDR3 spells CASSLVGRQATEQYF. The CDR3 DNA follows: TGTGCCAGCAGCTTGGTGGGGCGGCAGGCCACCGAGCAGTACTTC.

In nucleotides, the CDR3 is TGTGCTAGTGGTTTGAATACAGGCGGGGGAACTGAAGCTTTCTTT. Protein sequence: CASGLNTGGGTEAFF. V is TRBV12-5 and J is TRBJ1-1, with a possible D match to TRBD1 (5 bases). This CDR3 has 15 amino acids. Germline V gene sequence: CDR1 LGHNT, CDR2 FRNRAP. Between the trimmed V and J ends, which lost 2 bases and 5 bases, there was a span of 15 bases.

The gene calls are TRBV5-1 and TRBJ2-5; 10 bases map to TRBD2. The CDR3 extends over 15 amino acids. With 3 bases clipped from V and 7 bases from J, the junction kept 9 bases outside the gene matches. Per germline, CDR1 SGHRS and CDR2 YFSETQ. The CDR3 is CASSSRLAGAGTQYF. Here the CDR3 DNA reads TGCGCCAGCAGCTCGCGGCTAGCGGGGGCAGGGACCCAGTACTTC.

The chain is built from TRBV19 and TRBJ2-1; 9 nucleotides line up with TRBD2. The length of the CDR3 is 17 residues. Trimming cost V 4 bases and J 4 bases; bases outside gene matches: 11. CDR1 LNHDA and CDR2 SQIVND come from the germline V gene (reference sequence). CDR3 sequence (DNA): TGTGCCAGTAGTACGCGTTACGCTAGCGGGGAATACAATGAGCAGTTCTTC. It yields the protein CASSTRYASGEYNEQFF.

This chain uses TRBV10-3 with TRBJ1-2; a possible D gene is TRBD1 (5 bases). V was cut by 6 bases and J by 8 bases, with 13 bases left in between. Germline assignment: CDR1 ENHRY and CDR2 SYGVKD. The length of the CDR3 is 12 residues. The CDR3 bases are TGTGCCATCAGCGGCAGGGAATCCGGCTACACCTTC. This codes for CAISGRESGYTF.

The chain employs TRBV5-5 and TRBJ1-3; 11 positions match TRBD1. The germline gives CDR1 SGHKS, CDR2 YYEKEE (reference sequence). J gave up 3 bases and V 2 bases, and 4 bases lay outside the gene matches. The CDR3 loop spans 16 amino acids. The CDR3 reads CASSLEDRGLGNTIYF. The CDR3, as DNA: TGTGCCAGCAGCTTAGAGGACAGGGGGCTTGGAAACACCATATATTTT.

This clone occurred once. The chain links TRBV28 to TRBJ2-7; TRBD1 agrees at 9 bases. The length of the CDR3 is 16 residues. Germline assignment: CDR1 MDHEN and CDR2 SYDVKM. Unmatched junction bases numbered 9, after V lost 5 bases and J lost 1 base. CDR3 in amino acids: CASSPAGQGFSYEQYF. Here the CDR3 DNA reads TGTGCCAGCAGTCCGGCCGGACAGGGGTTTTCCTACGAGCAGTACTTC.